This T cell receptor (beta chain) comes out of a study of shared clonotypes between healthy human individuals. Across the whole study: Aged between 18 and 49, the donors were a couple of women and a few men.

CD45RO-negative cells were positively selected for CCR7, leaving out terminally differentiated effector memory CD45RA+ cells. Trimming stripped 2 bases from V and 4 bases from J, with 5 bases between. The CDR3 totals 12 residues. Germline V lookup: CDR1 SGHNT, CDR2 YYREEE (reference sequence). This table comes from immunoSEQ multiplex PCR, and its TCRdb copy is limited to in-frame clones, with some not included. The sample holds 1.5 million to 2.5 million clones, 85% to 95% seen once. Notes on this clone: Other DNA sequences within the sample encode an identical CDR3.

This chain links TRBV5-4 with TRBJ2-3; unclear D gene. Specimen: naive CD8+ T cells sorted from blood. The TCR was taken from a man between 18 and 35 years old in good health. CDR3 DNA sequence: TGTGCCAGCAGCTTAGGAGCAGATACGCAGTATTTT. Its protein product is CASSLGADTQYF. The full variable domain, completed using reference TRBV5-4 and TRBJ2-3, is ETGVTQSPTHLIKTRGQQVTLRCSSQSGHNTVSWYQQALGQGPQFIFQYYREEENGRGNFPPRFSGLQFPNYSSELNVNALELDDSALYLCASSLGADTQYFGPGTRLTVL.